This is a list of T cell receptor beta chains from one sample in a study of metastatic and nonmetastatic thyroid tumors. TCRdb re-called the PCR reads via MiXCR. This table holds around 5,000 clones, 25% to 35% found once. The sample taken for sequencing was adjacent normal tissue. The receptors derive from a female donor with papillary thyroid cancer or a benign thyroid nodule (not recorded which). Some clones in this sample may be carry-over from other donors' samples. The CDR3 runs from the conserved cysteine through the conserved F or W. The D gene is left open where the match is weak. Only part of the rows carry a size: once, few, many, or a class if the clone is expanded.

V	J	size	D	DNA	CDR3
TRBV24-1	TRBJ2-2	many	TRBD2	TGTGCCACCGGACTAGCGGATCAAAGCGGGGAGCTGTTTTTT	CATGLADQSGELFF
TRBV11-2	TRBJ2-4	-	-	TGTGCCAGCAGCGCCCTGGGGCCCTTAGCCAAAAACATTCAGTACTTC	CASSALGPLAKNIQYF
TRBV27	TRBJ2-5	few	-	TGTGCCAGCAGTTCTCTATCCATAGCGGACCAAGAGACCCAGTACTTC	CASSSLSIADQETQYF
TRBV6-5	TRBJ1-1	few	-	TGTGCCAGCAGTTCGCCCGGGACAAGGAACACTGAAGCTTTCTTT	CASSSPGTRNTEAFF
TRBV28	TRBJ1-5	few	-	TGTGCCAGCAGGACCGGGACCCTCACAGATCAGCCCCAGCATTTT	CASRTGTLTDQPQHF
TRBV7-6	TRBJ2-7	-	TRBD2	TGTGCCAGCAGCTTAGAACGCGGGAGATTCGACGAGCAGTACTTC	CASSLERGRFDEQYF
TRBV10-3	TRBJ1-5	many	TRBD1	TGTGCCTCCTCAACAGGGGATAACAATCAGCCCCAGCATTTT	CASSTGDNNQPQHF
TRBV20-1	TRBJ2-7	-	TRBD2	TGCAGTGCTAACTCCCCCGGCGGGGTCGGGGGGTACGGGCAGTACTTC	CSANSPGGVGGYGQYF
TRBV5-1	TRBJ2-1	many	TRBD2	TGCGCCAGCAGCTTGCTTGGCGGGGGAACCTTCGACAATGAGCAGTTCTTC	CASSLLGGGTFDNEQFF
TRBV11-2	TRBJ2-7	-	TRBD1	TGTGCCAGCAGTCAAGACAGGGCCAGCTCCTACGAGCAGTACTTC	CASSQDRASSYEQYF
TRBV10-1	TRBJ2-5	-	-	TGCGCCAGCAGTGAGGGGGCAGAGACCCAGTACTTC	CASSEGAETQYF
TRBV19	TRBJ1-5	many	-	TGTGCCAGTACCCTTATAGGAGTAAAAAACCAGCCCCAGCATTTT	CASTLIGVKNQPQHF
TRBV20-1	TRBJ1-1	large	-	TGCAGTGCTATGGAATTAGGGGGAACTGAAGCTTTCTTT	CSAMELGGTEAFF
TRBV27	TRBJ2-3	many	-	TGTGCCAGCAGTTTATCGGGGATAGCTGTTGGCACAGATACGCAGTATTTT	CASSLSGIAVGTDTQYF
TRBV24-1	TRBJ1-2	few	-	TGTGCCACCAGTGATCCAGGGGACTATGGCTACACCTTC	CATSDPGDYGYTF
TRBV27	TRBJ2-7	-	TRBD1	TGTGCCAGCAGTCCGGGGACAGGGCCGCAGTACTTC	CASSPGTGPQYF
TRBV20-1	TRBJ2-7	-	-	TGCAGTGCTAGAGATCAAAGGGGGGCGGATTACGAGCATTACTTC	CSARDQRGADYEHYF
TRBV11-3	TRBJ2-2	many	-	TGTGCCAGCAGCGTTAACGCCGGGGAGCTGTTTTTT	CASSVNAGELFF
TRBV20-1	TRBJ1-5	-	TRBD1	TGCAGTGCTAGAAGTCCGGGGACAGCCTCAGCTTTTAGCAATCAGCCCCAGCATTTT	CSARSPGTASAFSNQPQHF
TRBV5-1	TRBJ1-1	-	-	TGCGCCAGCAGCCCCCCTACTGGGCTCACTGAAGCTTTCTTT	CASSPPTGLTEAFF
TRBV20-1	TRBJ2-3	-	-	TGCAGTGCTAGAGATAGCGCTAGTGGGGGCACAGATAGGCAGTATTTT	CSARDSASGGTDRQYF
TRBV10-3	TRBJ1-2	once	TRBD1	TGTGCAATCAGTGAGGGGAGGGGGCGATCGAACTATGTCTACACCTTC	CAISEGRGRSNYVYTF
TRBV2	TRBJ2-5	-	TRBD1	TGTGCCAGCAGTGCCTCCCGGGACAGGGTCGAGACCCAGTACTTC	CASSASRDRVETQYF
TRBV27	TRBJ2-7	-	TRBD1	TGTGCCAGCAGTTTATTCGGGACAGGGGGGTACGAGCAGTACTTC	CASSLFGTGGYEQYF
TRBV20-1	TRBJ2-7	-	-	TGCAGTGCTAGAGCCACTGGGACCTACGAGCAGTACTTC	CSARATGTYEQYF
TRBV20-1	TRBJ1-6	large	-	TGCAGTGCTAGAGTAGGCGGGGCGAGCTCCTATAATTCACCCCTCCACTTT	CSARVGGASSYNSPLHF
TRBV30	TRBJ1-2	once	-	TGTGCCTGGAGCCCCGGGCTTAACTATGGCTACACCTTC	CAWSPGLNYGYTF
TRBV20-1	TRBJ1-2	few	-	TGCAGTGCTTGGACAGCTAACTATGGCTACACCTTC	CSAWTANYGYTF
TRBV30	TRBJ2-1	few	TRBD2	TGTGCCTGGGACAGTGTCGCGGGAGGGCGCCACAATGAGCAGTTCTTC	CAWDSVAGGRHNEQFF
TRBV5-6	TRBJ1-3	few	-	TGTGCCAGCAGCCCGACACACGGAAACACCATATATTTT	CASSPTHGNTIYF
TRBV7-8	TRBJ1-1	once	-	TGTGCCAGCAGCTTAGTACAGGCGAACACTGAAGCTTTCTTT	CASSLVQANTEAFF
TRBV11-1	TRBJ2-7	large	TRBD1	TGTGCCAGCAGCAGGACAGGGGGCGGCTACGAGCAGTACTTC	CASSRTGGGYEQYF
TRBV12-3/TRBV12-4	TRBJ1-1	many	-	TGTGCCAGCAGCCAGGGAATTGAAGCTTTCTTT	CASSQGIEAFF
TRBV27	TRBJ2-7	few	TRBD2	TGTGCCAGCAGTTTATTGGGGACTAGCGGGAGGCTAAAGCAGTACTTC	CASSLLGTSGRLKQYF
TRBV7-2	TRBJ1-5	large	TRBD1	TGTGCCAGCAGTCGTAGACAGGGGGCAGGTCAGCCCCAGCATTTT	CASSRRQGAGQPQHF
TRBV7-2	TRBJ1-2	few	TRBD1	TGTGCCAGCAGCCTATCGACCGGGACAGGGGGCGGCTATGGCTACACCTTC	CASSLSTGTGGGYGYTF
TRBV16	TRBJ1-1	few	-	TGTGCCAGCAGTGGTCTATCGCACACTGAAGCTTTCTTT	CASSGLSHTEAFF
TRBV7-6	TRBJ1-6	many	-	TGTGCCAGCAGCTTAGACAATTCTTATAATTCACCCCTCCACTTT	CASSLDNSYNSPLHF
TRBV7-2	TRBJ2-7	-	TRBD2	TGTGCCAGCAGCCGAAGGACTAGCGGGAGGGGGGAGCAGTACTTC	CASSRRTSGRGEQYF
TRBV2	TRBJ2-7	-	-	TGTGCCAGCCGTGGGGGATTCTACGAGCAGTACTTC	CASRGGFYEQYF
TRBV27	TRBJ2-3	few	-	TGTGCCAGCAGTTTCCTAGCTGAACCCTCTATCACAGATAGGCAGTATTTT	CASSFLAEPSITDRQYF
TRBV28	TRBJ2-2	few	-	TGTGCCAGCAGTTTATATCGGGGAAACACCGGGGAGCTGTTTTTT	CASSLYRGNTGELFF
TRBV20-1	TRBJ1-5	once	-	TGCAGTGCTAGAGTAGCGGGTCCGGGGCCCCAGCATTTT	CSARVAGPGPQHF
TRBV6-1	TRBJ2-3	many	-	TGTGCCAGCAGTGACGGCTGGTTTAGCACAGATACGCAGTATTTT	CASSDGWFSTDTQYF
TRBV4-3	TRBJ1-6	-	-	TGCGCCAGCAGCCAAGGCAATTCACCCCCCCACTTT	CASSQGNSPPHF
TRBV12-3/TRBV12-4	TRBJ1-1	few	-	TGTGTCAGCAGTTTCGGCTCCACTGAAGCTTTCTTT	CVSSFGSTEAFF